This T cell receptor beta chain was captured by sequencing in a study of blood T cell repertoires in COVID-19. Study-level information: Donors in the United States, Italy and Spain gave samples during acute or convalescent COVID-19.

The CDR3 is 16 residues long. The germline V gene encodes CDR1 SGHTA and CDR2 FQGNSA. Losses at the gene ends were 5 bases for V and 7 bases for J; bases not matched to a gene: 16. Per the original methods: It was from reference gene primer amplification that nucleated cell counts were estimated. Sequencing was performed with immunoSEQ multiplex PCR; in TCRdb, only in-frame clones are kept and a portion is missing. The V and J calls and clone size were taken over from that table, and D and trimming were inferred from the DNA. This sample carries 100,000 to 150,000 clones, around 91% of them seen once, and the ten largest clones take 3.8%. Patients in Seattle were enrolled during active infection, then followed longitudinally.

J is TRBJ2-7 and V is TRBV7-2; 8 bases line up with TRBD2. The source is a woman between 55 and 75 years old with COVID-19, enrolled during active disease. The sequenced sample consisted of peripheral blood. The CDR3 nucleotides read TGTGCCAGCAGCCCGCTCTGGGGGGAGCGGGGGTGGGAGCAGTACTTC. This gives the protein CASSPLWGERGWEQYF. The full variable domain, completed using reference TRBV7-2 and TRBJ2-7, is GAGVSQSPSNKVTEKGKDVELRCDPISGHTALYWYRQSLGQGLEFLIYFQGNSAPDKSGLPSDRFSAERTGGSVSTLTIQRTQQEDSAVYLCASSPLWGERGWEQYFGPGTRLTVT.